This T cell receptor beta chain derives from a study of graft-versus-host responses after intestinal transplantation. Across the study: Following induction with anti-thymocyte globulin, all recipients were given tacrolimus and steroids for 2 to 4 years.

Profiled with immunoSEQ multiplex PCR; TCRdb holds only in-frame clones, not every one. The repertoire includes around 15,000 clones, around 90% of them detected once, and 6% sits in the top ten. Germline CDR1 SGHAT, CDR2 FQNNGV. The CDR3 has 14 amino acids. The germline V and J ends were trimmed by 3 bases and 1 base, with 9 bases remaining between them. The clonotype was recovered from a human patient who received an intestinal transplant, so some T cells may come from the graft donor. The V call is TRBV11-2, the J call TRBJ1-1; D remains ambiguous. The sample consisted of PBMCs, taken approximately 3.5 months after intestinal transplant. The DNA of the CDR3 is TGTGCCAGCAGCTTTCACGCCCCGAACACTGAAGCTTTCTTT. Residues: CASSFHAPNTEAFF.